The rows below give T cell receptor beta chains drawn from one sample of a study of T cell changes during pregnancy in multiple sclerosis. Some clones are missing from TCRdb's copy, which holds only in-frame ones; the method was immunoSEQ multiplex PCR. The sample holds approximately 53,000 clones, over 90% seen once. This sample comprised CD4+ T cells from peripheral blood mononuclear cells, obtained after pregnancy. The receptors shown here come from a female donor in good health, enrolled as a control in a pregnancy study. The conserved cysteine and the conserved F or W are not part of the CDR3 here. The D gene is left open where the match is weak. The size field is filled for only some rows; it gives once, few, many or a size class.

clone size	J gene	V gene	D gene	CDR3 protein
-	TRBJ1-4	TRBV18	TRBD1	ASSGQLNEKLF
few	TRBJ2-3	TRBV19	TRBD2	ASSIVTSGADTQY
-	TRBJ2-7	TRBV15	-	ATSRDTLVSYEQY
-	TRBJ2-3	TRBV7-6	TRBD2	ASSLLAGGGTDTQY
-	TRBJ2-3	TRBV5-1	TRBD1	ASSLEPGGYADTQY
-	TRBJ2-7	TRBV5-8	TRBD1	ASSPDTGGSYEQY
-	TRBJ2-2	TRBV5-1	-	ASSLAVAWDTGELF
-	TRBJ1-3	TRBV5-1	TRBD1	ASSGGDSSGNTIY
-	TRBJ1-2	TRBV4-1	TRBD1	ASSQPNRGRNYGYT
-	TRBJ2-2	TRBV6-5	TRBD1	ASSYDRGTGELF
-	TRBJ1-1	TRBV5-1	TRBD1	ASSLAGGGGEAF
few	TRBJ2-5	TRBV6-4	TRBD2	ASPRGREGVKTQY
few	TRBJ1-1	TRBV6-4	-	ASRQRDSEAF
-	TRBJ2-5	TRBV6-1	TRBD1	ASSRGQGRETQY
-	TRBJ2-6	TRBV19	-	ASKIGGAGANVLT
-	TRBJ1-2	TRBV5-4	-	ASSLSLGGYGYT
-	TRBJ2-3	TRBV2	TRBD2	ASRPGLAGAFTDTQY
-	TRBJ1-1	TRBV5-1	-	ASSSNSGNTEAF
few	TRBJ1-1	TRBV19	-	ASSPGQNTEAF
-	TRBJ1-5	TRBV19	-	ASMESNQPQH
-	TRBJ2-7	TRBV4-1	-	ASSQVGGRYEQY
-	TRBJ2-1	TRBV19	-	ASSISFGGNEQF
once	TRBJ1-2	TRBV2	TRBD1	AGGTGGFYGYT
once	TRBJ1-2	TRBV6-1	TRBD1	ASSETGQGAAGYT
once	TRBJ2-4	TRBV5-6	-	ASSLISKNIQY
-	TRBJ1-6	TRBV7-9	-	ASNSLGGNLDSPLH
-	TRBJ2-1	TRBV2	-	ASSEEGGNEQF
-	TRBJ1-2	TRBV4-1	-	ASSRGRGYT
-	TRBJ2-7	TRBV11-3	TRBD1	ASSPGQGSSYEQY
once	TRBJ2-1	TRBV7-9	TRBD2	ASSPPGTSGYNEQF
-	TRBJ2-1	TRBV2	-	ASSPTRGWQF
-	TRBJ2-7	TRBV7-9	TRBD2	ASSLAVAGGYEQY
-	TRBJ1-1	TRBV6-4	-	ASRVQEGYTEAF
once	TRBJ1-1	TRBV7-8	-	ASSRQVNTEAF
-	TRBJ2-2	TRBV6-6	TRBD2	ASGLAGTGELF
-	TRBJ2-4	TRBV6-1	-	ASSRQGGAKNIQY
-	TRBJ2-1	TRBV19	TRBD1	ASEPGGGEQF